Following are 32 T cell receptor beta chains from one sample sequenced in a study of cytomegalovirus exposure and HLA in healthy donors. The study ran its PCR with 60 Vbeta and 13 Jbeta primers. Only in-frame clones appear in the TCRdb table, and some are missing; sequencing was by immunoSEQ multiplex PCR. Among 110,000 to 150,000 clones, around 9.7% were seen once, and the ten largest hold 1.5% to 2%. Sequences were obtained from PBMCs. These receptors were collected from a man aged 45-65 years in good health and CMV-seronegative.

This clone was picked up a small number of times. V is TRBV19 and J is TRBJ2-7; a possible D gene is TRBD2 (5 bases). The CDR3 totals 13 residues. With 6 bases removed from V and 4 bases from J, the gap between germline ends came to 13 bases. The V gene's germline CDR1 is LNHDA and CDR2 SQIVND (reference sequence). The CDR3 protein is CASRGGPGYEQYF. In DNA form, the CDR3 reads TGTGCCAGTAGAGGAGGCCCTGGGTACGAGCAGTACTTC.

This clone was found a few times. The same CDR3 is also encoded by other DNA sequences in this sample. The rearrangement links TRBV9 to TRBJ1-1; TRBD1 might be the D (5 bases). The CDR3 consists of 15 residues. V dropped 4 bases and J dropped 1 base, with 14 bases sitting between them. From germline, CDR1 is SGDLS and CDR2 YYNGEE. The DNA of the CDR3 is TGTGCCAGCAGCCCTAGGGGCAGAACGAACACTGAAGCTTTCTTT. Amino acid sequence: CASSPRGRTNTEAFF.

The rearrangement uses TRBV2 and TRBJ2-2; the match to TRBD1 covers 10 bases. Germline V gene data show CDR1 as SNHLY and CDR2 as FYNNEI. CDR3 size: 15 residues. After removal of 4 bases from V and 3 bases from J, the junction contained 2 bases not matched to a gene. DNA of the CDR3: TGTGCCAGCAGTGGGACAGGGGGATACACCGGGGAGCTGTTTTTT. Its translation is CASSGTGGYTGELFF.

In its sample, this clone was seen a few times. CDR3 nucleotide sequence: TGTGCCTGGGACCACGGGGGGTTCACTGAAGCTTTCTTT. It specifies CAWDHGGFTEAFF. The chain joins TRBV30 to TRBJ1-1, with TRBD1 as a possible D gene (5 bases). Looked up from germline, CDR1 is GTSNPN and CDR2 is SVGIG (reference sequence). V lost 5 bases, J lost 4 bases, and 14 bases lay in between. This CDR3 is 13 amino acids long.

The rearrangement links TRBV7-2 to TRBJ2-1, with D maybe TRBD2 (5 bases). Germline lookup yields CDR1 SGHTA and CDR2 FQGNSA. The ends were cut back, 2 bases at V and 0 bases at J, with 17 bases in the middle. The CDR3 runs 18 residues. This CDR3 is CASSLSGRGRGSYNEQFF. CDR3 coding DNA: TGTGCCAGCAGCTTATCGGGCCGCGGGCGAGGCTCCTACAATGAGCAGTTCTTC.

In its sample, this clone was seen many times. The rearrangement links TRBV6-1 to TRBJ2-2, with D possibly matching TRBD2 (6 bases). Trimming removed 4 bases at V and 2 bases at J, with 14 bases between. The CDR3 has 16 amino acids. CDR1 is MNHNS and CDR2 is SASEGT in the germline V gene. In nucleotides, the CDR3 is TGTGCCAGCAGTGCACTGGGAGGACGTAACACCGGGGAGCTGTTTTTT. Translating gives CASSALGGRNTGELFF.

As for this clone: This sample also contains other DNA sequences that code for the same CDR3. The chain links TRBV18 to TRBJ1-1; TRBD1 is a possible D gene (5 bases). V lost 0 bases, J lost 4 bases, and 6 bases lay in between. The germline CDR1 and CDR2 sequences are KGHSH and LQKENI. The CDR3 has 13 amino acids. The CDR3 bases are TGTGCCAGCTCACCACCGGGGGGCACTGAAGCTTTCTTT. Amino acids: CASSPPGGTEAFF.

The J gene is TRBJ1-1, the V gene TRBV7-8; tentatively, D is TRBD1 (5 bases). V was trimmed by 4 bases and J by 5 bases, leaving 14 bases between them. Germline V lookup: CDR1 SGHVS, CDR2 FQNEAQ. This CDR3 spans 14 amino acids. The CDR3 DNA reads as TGTGCCAGCAGCTCGGGGGTTATTGGGACTGAAGCTTTCTTT. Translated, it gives CASSSGVIGTEAFF.

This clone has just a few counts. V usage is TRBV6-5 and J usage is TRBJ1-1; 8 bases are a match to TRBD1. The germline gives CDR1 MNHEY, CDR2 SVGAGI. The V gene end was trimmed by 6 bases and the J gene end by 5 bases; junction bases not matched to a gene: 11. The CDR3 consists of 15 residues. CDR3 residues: CASRISGGRRTEAFF. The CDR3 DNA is TGTGCCAGCAGGATCTCAGGGGGCAGGAGGACTGAAGCTTTCTTT.

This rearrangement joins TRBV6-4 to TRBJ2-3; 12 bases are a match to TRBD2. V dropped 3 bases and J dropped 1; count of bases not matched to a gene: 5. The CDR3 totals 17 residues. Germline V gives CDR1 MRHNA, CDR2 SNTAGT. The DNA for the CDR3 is TGTGCCAGCAGTGATCTAGCGGGGGGGCCCGGCACAGATACGCAGTATTTT. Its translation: CASSDLAGGPGTDTQYF.

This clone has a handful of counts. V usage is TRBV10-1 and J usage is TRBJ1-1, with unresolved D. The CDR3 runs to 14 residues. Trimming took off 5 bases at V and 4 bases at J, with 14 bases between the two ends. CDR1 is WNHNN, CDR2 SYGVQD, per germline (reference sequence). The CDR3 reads CASSRHRQGTEAFF. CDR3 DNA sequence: TGCGCCAGCAGTCGACATAGGCAAGGCACTGAAGCTTTCTTT.

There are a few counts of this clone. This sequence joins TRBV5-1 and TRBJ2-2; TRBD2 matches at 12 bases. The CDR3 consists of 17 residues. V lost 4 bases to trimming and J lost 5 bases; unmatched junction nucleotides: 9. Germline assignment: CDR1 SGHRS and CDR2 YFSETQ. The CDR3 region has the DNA TGCGCCAGCAGCCCCGGCTCTAGCGGGGGGGCGACCGGGGAGCTGTTTTTT. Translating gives CASSPGSSGGATGELFF.

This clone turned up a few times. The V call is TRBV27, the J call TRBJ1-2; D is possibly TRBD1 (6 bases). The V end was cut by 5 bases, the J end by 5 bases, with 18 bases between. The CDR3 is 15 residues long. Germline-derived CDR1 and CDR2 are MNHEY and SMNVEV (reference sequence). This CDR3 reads CASSPRWGRDYGYTF. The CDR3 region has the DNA TGTGCCAGCAGTCCTCGGTGGGGGCGAGATTATGGCTACACCTTC.

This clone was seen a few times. The CDR3 nucleotides read TGCAGCGTTACATACGGCTCGGGTCAGCCCCAGCATTTT. It codes for CSVTYGSGQPQHF. This chain uses TRBV29-1 with TRBJ1-5; D remains ambiguous. V was cut by 5 bases and J by 6 bases, with 14 bases left in between. Germline CDR1 and CDR2: SQVTM and ANQGSEA. The CDR3 has 13 amino acids.

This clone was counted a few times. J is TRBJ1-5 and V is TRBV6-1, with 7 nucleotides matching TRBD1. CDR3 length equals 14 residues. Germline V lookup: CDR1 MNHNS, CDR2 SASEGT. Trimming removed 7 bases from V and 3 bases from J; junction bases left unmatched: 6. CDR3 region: CASTRGRDNQPQHF. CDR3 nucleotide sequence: TGTGCCAGCACTAGGGGGCGAGACAATCAGCCCCAGCATTTT.

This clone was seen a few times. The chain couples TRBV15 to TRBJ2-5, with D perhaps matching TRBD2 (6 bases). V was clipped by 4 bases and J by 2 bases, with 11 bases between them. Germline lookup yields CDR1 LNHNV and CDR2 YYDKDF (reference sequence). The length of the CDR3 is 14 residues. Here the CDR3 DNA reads TGTGCCACCAGCACCCTGGACTATCAAGAGACCCAGTACTTC. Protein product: CATSTLDYQETQYF.

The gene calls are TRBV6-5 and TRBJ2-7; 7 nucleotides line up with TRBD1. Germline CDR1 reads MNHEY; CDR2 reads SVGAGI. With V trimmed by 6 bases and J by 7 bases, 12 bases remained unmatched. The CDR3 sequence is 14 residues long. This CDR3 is CASRSRRGPGEQYF. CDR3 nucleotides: TGTGCCAGCAGGTCTCGTAGGGGGCCGGGGGAGCAGTACTTC.

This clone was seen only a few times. The CDR3 bases are TGTGCCTGGAGTGTAGATCCGGACGGGGGAGAAAAACTGTTTTTT. The encoded protein is CAWSVDPDGGEKLFF. The rearrangement uses TRBV30 and TRBJ1-4, with a weak D call TRBD1 (5 bases). The CDR3 spans 15 residues. Trimming cost V 0 bases and J 8 bases, with 16 bases left between them. Germline V CDR1 and CDR2: GTSNPN, SVGIG (reference sequence).

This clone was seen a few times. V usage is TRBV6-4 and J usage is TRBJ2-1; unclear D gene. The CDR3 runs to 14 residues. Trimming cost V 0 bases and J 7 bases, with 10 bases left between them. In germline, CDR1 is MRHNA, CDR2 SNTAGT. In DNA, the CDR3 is TGTGCCAGCAGTGACTCAAGTTCGAGGAATGAGCAGTTCTTC. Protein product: CASSDSSSRNEQFF.

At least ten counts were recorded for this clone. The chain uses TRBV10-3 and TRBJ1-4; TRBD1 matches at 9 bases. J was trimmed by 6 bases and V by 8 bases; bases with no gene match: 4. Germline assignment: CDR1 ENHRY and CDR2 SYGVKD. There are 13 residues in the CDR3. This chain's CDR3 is CAIRDREDEKLFF. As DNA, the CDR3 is TGTGCCATCCGGGACAGGGAAGATGAAAAACTGTTTTTT.

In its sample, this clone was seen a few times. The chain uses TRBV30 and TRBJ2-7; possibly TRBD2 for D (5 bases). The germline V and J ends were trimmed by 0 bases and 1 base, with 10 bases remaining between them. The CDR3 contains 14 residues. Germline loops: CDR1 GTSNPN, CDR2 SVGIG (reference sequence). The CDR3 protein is CAWSVPGFSYEQYF. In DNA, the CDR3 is TGTGCCTGGAGTGTACCGGGATTTTCCTACGAGCAGTACTTC.

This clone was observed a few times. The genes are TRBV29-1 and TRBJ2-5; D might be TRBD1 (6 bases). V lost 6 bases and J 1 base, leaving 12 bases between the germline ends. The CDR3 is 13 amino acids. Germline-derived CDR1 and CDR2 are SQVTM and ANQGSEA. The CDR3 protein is CSVSGAIQETQYF. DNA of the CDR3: TGCAGCGTCTCAGGGGCGATCCAAGAGACCCAGTACTTC.

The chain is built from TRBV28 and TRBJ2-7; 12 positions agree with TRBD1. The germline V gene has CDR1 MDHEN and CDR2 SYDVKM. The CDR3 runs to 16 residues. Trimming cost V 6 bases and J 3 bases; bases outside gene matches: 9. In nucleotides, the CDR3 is TGTGCCAGCAGGCCGGGACAGGGGGCAAAAAGCTACGAGCAGTACTTC. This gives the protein CASRPGQGAKSYEQYF.

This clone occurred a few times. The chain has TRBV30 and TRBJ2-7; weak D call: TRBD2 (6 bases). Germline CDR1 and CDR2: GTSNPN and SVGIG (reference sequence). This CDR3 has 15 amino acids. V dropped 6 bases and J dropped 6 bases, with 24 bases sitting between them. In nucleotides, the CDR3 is TGTGCCTGTAGTTTGGACCCCCCGGGAGCAGCCGAGCAGTACTTC. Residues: CACSLDPPGAAEQYF.

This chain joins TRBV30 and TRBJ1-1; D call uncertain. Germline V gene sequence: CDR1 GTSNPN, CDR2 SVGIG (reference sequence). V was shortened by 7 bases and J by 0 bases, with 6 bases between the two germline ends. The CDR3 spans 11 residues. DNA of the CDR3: TGTGCCTTACAGATGAACACTGAAGCTTTCTTT. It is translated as CALQMNTEAFF.

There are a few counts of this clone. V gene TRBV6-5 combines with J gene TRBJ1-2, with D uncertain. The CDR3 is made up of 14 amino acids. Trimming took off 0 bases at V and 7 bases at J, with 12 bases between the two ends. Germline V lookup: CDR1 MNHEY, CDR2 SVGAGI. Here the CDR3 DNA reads TGTGCCAGCAGTTACTCGATGGGCCACGGTGGCTACACCTTC. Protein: CASSYSMGHGGYTF.

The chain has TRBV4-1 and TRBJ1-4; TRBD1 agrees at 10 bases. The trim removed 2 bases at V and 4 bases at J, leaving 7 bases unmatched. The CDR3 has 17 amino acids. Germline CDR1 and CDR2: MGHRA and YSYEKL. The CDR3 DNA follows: TGCGCCAGCAGCCAATCCGGGACAGGGGTGCTTAATGAAAAACTGTTTTTT. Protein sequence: CASSQSGTGVLNEKLFF.

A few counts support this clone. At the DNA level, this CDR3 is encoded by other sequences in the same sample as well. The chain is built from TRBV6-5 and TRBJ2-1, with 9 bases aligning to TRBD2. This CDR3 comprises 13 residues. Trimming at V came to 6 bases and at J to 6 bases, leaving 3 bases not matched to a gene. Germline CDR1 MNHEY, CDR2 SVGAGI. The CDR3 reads CASRLAGPNEQFF. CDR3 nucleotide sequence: TGTGCCAGCAGGCTAGCGGGACCCAATGAGCAGTTCTTC.

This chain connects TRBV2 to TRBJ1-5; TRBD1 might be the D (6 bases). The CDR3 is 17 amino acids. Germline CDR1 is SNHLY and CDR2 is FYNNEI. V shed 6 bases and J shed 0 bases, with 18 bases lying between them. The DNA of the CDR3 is TGTGCCAGCAGACAGGGCCTCACGACCCATAGCAATCAGCCCCAGCATTTT. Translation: CASRQGLTTHSNQPQHF.

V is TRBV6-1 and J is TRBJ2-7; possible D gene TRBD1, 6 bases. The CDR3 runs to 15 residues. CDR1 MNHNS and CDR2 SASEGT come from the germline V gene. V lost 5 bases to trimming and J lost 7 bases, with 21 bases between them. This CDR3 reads CASSRDLIQGGEQYF. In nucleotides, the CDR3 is TGTGCCAGCAGTCGGGATCTGATACAGGGTGGAGAGCAGTACTTC.

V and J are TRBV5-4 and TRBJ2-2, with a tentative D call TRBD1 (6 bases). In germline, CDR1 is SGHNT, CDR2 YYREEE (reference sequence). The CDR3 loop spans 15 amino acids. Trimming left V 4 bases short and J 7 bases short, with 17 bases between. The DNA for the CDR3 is TGTGCCAGCAGCCCCCCTGGGGGCCTCGGCGGGGAGCTGTTTTTT. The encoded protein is CASSPPGGLGGELFF.

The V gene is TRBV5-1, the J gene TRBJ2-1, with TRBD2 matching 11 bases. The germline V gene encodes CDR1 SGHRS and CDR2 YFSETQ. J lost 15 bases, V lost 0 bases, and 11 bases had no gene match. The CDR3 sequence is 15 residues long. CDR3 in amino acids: CASSLGIAGGRSAFF. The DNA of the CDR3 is TGCGCCAGCAGCTTGGGAATAGCGGGGGGGAGGTCCGCGTTCTTC. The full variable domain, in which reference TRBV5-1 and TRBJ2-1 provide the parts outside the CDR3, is KAGVTQTPRYLIKTRGQQVTLSCSPISGHRSVSWYQQTPGQGLQFLFEYFSETQRNKGNFPGRFSGRQFSNSRSEMNVSTLELGDSALYLCASSLGIAGGRSAFFGPGTRLTVL.